The TCR beta chain described here comes from a study of spatial heterogeneity in lung cancer. On the study more broadly: Compared with alpha-chain sequences, beta-chain sequences were consistently detected in greater numbers.

Ten or more counts support this clonotype. The presence of a unique molecular identifier marked each TCR cDNA molecule. Each CDR3 protein is one row after TCRdb ran MiXCR on the 5' RACE reads. The sample includes 85,000 to 100,000 distinct CDR3 sequences, approximately 12% of them seen just once. The sample's time point: sample taken at primary tumor resection. Whole RNA, isolated from tumor, nontumor lung or frozen PBMC, was sequenced without prior sorting. The V end was cut by 2 bases, the J end by 3 bases, with 10 bases between. Germline lookup yields CDR1 MNHEY and CDR2 SVGEGT. CDR3 length equals 14 residues.

The chain is built from TRBV6-2 or TRBV6-3 and TRBJ2-5; D possibly corresponds to TRBD1 (6 bases). The receptor was derived from a male donor with early-stage non-small cell lung cancer. This specimen consisted of PBMCs, obtained at surgery. The CDR3 protein is CASSYPDSKETQYF. CDR3 in DNA: TGTGCCAGCAGTTACCCGGACAGTAAAGAGACCCAGTACTTC.